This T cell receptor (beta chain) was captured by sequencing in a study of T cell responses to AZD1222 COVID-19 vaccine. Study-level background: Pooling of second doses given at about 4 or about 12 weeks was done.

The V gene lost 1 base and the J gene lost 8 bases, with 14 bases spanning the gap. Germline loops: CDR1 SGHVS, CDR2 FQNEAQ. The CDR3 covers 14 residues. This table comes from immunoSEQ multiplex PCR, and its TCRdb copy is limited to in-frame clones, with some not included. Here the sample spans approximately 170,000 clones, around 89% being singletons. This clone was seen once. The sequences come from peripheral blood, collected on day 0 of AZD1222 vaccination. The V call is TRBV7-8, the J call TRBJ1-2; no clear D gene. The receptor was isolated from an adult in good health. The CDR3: CASSLVNVGRGYTF. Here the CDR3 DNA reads TGTGCCAGCAGCTTAGTGAACGTTGGGCGAGGCTACACCTTC.